This TCR beta chain appears in the sequencing data of a study of regulatory T cells in long-lasting Graves disease. Indicated time point: newly diagnosed GD, antithyroid drugs for less than 3 months. Researchers made the TCR library from RNA that was extracted from PBMCs. Library construction for TCR beta used iRepertoire HTBI primers and Arm-PCR of CDR3 regions. Each CDR3 protein is one row after TCRdb ran MiXCR on the multiplex PCR reads. This sample carries some 370,000 distinct CDR3 sequences, 12% of them seen once, and the ten largest clones take about 20%. Per the germline V gene, CDR1 is SGHRS and CDR2 is YFSETQ. The CDR3 is made up of 14 amino acids. Trimming removed 1 base from V and 6 bases from J, with 14 bases in between. This clonotype was seen repeatedly, ten times or more. Its specificity is not known. Study-level results: Favored usage of TRBV28, TRBJ1-2 and TRBJ2-5 was recorded in persistent disease.

These same data were also listed under a study on T cells in Graves' hyperthyroidism and ophthalmopathy. From that report: From stable hyperthyroidism, ophthalmopathy was set apart by a 13 V-J model.

The sample here was peripheral blood mononuclear cells (PBMCs), taken at new diagnosis, from a patient treated with antithyroid drugs. This receptor was obtained from a young woman with Graves disease. The chain combines TRBV5-1 with TRBJ2-7; D is uncertain. The CDR3 region is CASSLRVGPGEQYF. The DNA for the CDR3 is TGCGCCAGCAGCTTGAGGGTCGGACCGGGCGAGCAGTACTTC.